The entry below gives a single T cell receptor (beta chain) sequence along with its context. The target antigen is unknown. These data come from a study of vaccination effects on CD4 cells after COVID-19. Study-wide results and limits: Healthy vaccine recipients' vaccine-induced clones were almost all SARS-CoV-2 mono-reactive.

Within the ViraFEST assay, antigen-specific CD4+ T cells underwent expansion with viral peptide pools prior to sequencing. CD4+ T cells were isolated after 10 days of culture. Each participant received a vaccine that was either BNT162b2 or mRNA-1273, given as two doses. Absence of prior SARS-CoV-2 infection characterized the vaccine recipients, who showed negative nucleocapsid antibodies. Here immunoSEQ multiplex PCR was the method, and the copy in TCRdb shows in-frame clones only, minus some. The sample holds about 59,000 clones, roughly 78% seen once. The V gene lost 6 bases and the J gene lost 3 bases, with 14 bases spanning the gap. The CDR3 has 14 amino acids. CDR1 is SNHLY, CDR2 FYNNEI, per germline.

V is TRBV2 and J is TRBJ1-1, with TRBD1 as a possible D gene (6 bases). The source material was CD4+ T cells from PBMCs cultured with HCoV-OC43 spike peptides, sampled after COVID-19 vaccination. Subset described: HCoV-OC43 spike overlapping peptide pool stimulation. The receptor's source is a human donor who received a COVID-19 vaccine. The DNA of the CDR3 is TGTGCCAGCAGAAGGGGGGGAGTGGACACTGAAGCTTTCTTT. Encoded protein: CASRRGGVDTEAFF.